A selection of T cell receptor beta chains follows, all from one sample in a study of blood T cell repertoires in COVID-19. Measured with immunoSEQ multiplex PCR; TCRdb has only the in-frame clones, and not every one. The sample holds hundreds of thousands of clones, about 87% seen once. The material sequenced was peripheral blood. The receptor source for this set is a human donor in a cohort sampled during active COVID-19. CDR3s include the opening cysteine and the closing phenylalanine or tryptophan. Fields, in order: V gene, D gene, J gene, clone size, CDR3 protein, CDR3 DNA. The D gene is left open where the match is weak. Clone sizes are given selectively: once, few, many, or a class where the clone is expanded.

TRBV30	-	TRBJ1-1	-	CASKGEVGGTEAFF	TGTGCCTCCAAAGGGGAGGTCGGGGGGACTGAAGCTTTCTTT
TRBV19	-	TRBJ1-1	-	CASSIGTENTEAFF	TGTGCCAGTAGTATAGGAACAGAGAACACTGAAGCTTTCTTT
TRBV7-3	-	TRBJ2-7	few	CASSAPDKSSYEQYF	TGTGCCAGCAGCGCTCCGGACAAGAGCTCCTACGAGCAGTACTTC
TRBV2	-	TRBJ2-3	few	CASSWAASTDTQYF	TGTGCCAGCAGTTGGGCAGCTAGCACAGATACGCAGTATTTT
TRBV10-3	-	TRBJ2-5	-	CAISQARNVQETQYF	TGTGCCATCAGCCAAGCGCGGAACGTCCAAGAGACCCAGTACTTC
TRBV19	-	TRBJ1-1	-	CASSEIGGQDTEAFF	TGTGCCAGTAGCGAAATCGGGGGGCAGGACACTGAAGCTTTCTTT
TRBV29-1	TRBD1	TRBJ2-7	-	CSALTGTAYAEQYF	TGCAGCGCCTTAACCGGGACAGCGTACGCCGAGCAGTACTTC
TRBV29-1	TRBD2	TRBJ2-1	-	CSVEKTSGDEQFF	TGCAGCGTTGAAAAGACTAGCGGCGATGAGCAGTTCTTC
TRBV6-5	-	TRBJ1-3	-	CASSQDRSSGNTIYF	TGTGCCAGCAGTCAGGACAGAAGCTCTGGAAACACCATATATTTT
TRBV2	-	TRBJ2-5	-	CASTLAGETQYF	TGTGCCAGCACACTAGCAGGAGAGACCCAGTACTTC
TRBV6-5	TRBD1	TRBJ2-5	-	CASTDRGRGETQYF	TGTGCCAGCACCGACAGGGGGCGGGGCGAGACCCAGTACTTC
TRBV7-8	TRBD2	TRBJ2-7	-	CASSASGGAYEQYF	TGTGCCAGCAGCGCTAGCGGGGGGGCGTACGAGCAGTACTTC
TRBV28	-	TRBJ1-5	-	CASSSSGFGGGYQPQHF	-
TRBV18	-	TRBJ2-5	-	CASSPQEETQYF	TGTGCCAGCTCACCACAAGAGGAGACCCAGTACTTC
TRBV10-1	TRBD1	TRBJ1-5	-	CASHRGFQCNQPQHF	TGCGCCAGCCACAGGGGTTTCCAATGCAATCAGCCCCAGCATTTT
TRBV21-1	-	TRBJ1-1	-	CASSTGLNGLNTEAFF	TGTGCCAGCAGCACGGGTCTGAACGGCTTGAACACTGAAGCTTTCTTT
TRBV3-1/TRBV3-2	TRBD1	TRBJ2-5	many	CASSQVGTGQGETQYF	TGTGCCAGCAGCCAAGTGGGGACGGGACAGGGAGAGACCCAGTACTTC
TRBV5-1	-	TRBJ2-1	-	CASSPNPLAGEDNEQFF	TGCGCCAGCAGCCCGAACCCCCTAGCTGGAGAGGACAATGAGCAGTTCTTC
TRBV5-1	TRBD1	TRBJ2-2	-	CASRQGASNTGELFF	TGCGCCAGCAGGCAGGGGGCTAGTAACACCGGGGAGCTGTTTTTT
TRBV6-5	-	TRBJ2-1	-	CASSYSHRSSYNEQFF	TGTGCCAGCAGTTACTCCCACAGAAGCTCCTACAATGAGCAGTTCTTC
TRBV5-6	-	TRBJ1-2	-	CASSLAEAHPYGYTF	TGTGCCAGCAGCTTGGCCGAGGCTCATCCCTATGGCTACACCTTC
TRBV11-2	-	TRBJ2-3	-	CASTSVFTDTQYF	TGTGCCAGCACCTCGGTGTTCACAGATACGCAGTATTTT
TRBV5-1	TRBD2	TRBJ2-5	-	CASSLSGGGETQYF	TGCGCCAGCAGCCTTAGCGGGGGAGGGGAGACCCAGTACTTC
TRBV7-6	-	TRBJ1-6	-	CASSRELRGNSPLHF	TGTGCCAGCAGCCGGGAACTCAGGGGTAATTCACCCCTCCACTTT
TRBV18	TRBD1	TRBJ1-3	-	CASSLRQGEMAESTIYF	TGTGCCAGCTCACTGCGACAGGGGGAAATGGCAGAGAGCACCATATATTTT
TRBV6-5	TRBD2	TRBJ2-1	-	CASRIELAGDGEQFF	TGTGCCAGCCGTATAGAACTAGCGGGAGATGGTGAGCAGTTCTTC
TRBV6-5	-	TRBJ1-1	-	CASSLLGQNTEAFF	TGTGCCAGCAGTCTACTAGGGCAGAACACTGAAGCTTTCTTT
TRBV3-1/TRBV3-2	-	TRBJ2-7	once	CASSQGLVGYEQYF	TGTGCCAGCAGCCAAGGACTAGTAGGCTACGAGCAGTACTTC
TRBV19	-	TRBJ2-1	once	CASSIDNAGPDNEQFF	TGTGCCAGTAGTATCGATAATGCGGGCCCGGACAATGAGCAGTTCTTC
TRBV30	TRBD1	TRBJ1-3	-	CAWSGQGGNTIYF	TGTGCCTGGAGTGGACAGGGAGGAAACACCATATATTTT
TRBV7-2	TRBD2	TRBJ2-3	-	CASSQNPGGAGDTQYF	TGTGCCAGCAGCCAGAACCCGGGGGGGGCGGGAGATACGCAGTATTTT
TRBV10-3	-	TRBJ2-1	-	CAISGGVTRSSYNEQFF	TGTGCCATCAGTGGGGGCGTTACGAGGAGCTCCTACAATGAGCAGTTCTTC
TRBV11-2	TRBD2	TRBJ2-3	-	CASSPRWSGVTDTQYF	TGTGCCAGCAGCCCCAGGTGGAGCGGGGTCACAGATACGCAGTATTTT
TRBV21-1	-	TRBJ2-1	-	CARTDGQGLFNEQFF	TGTGCCCGAACCGACGGACAGGGGTTATTCAATGAGCAGTTCTTC
TRBV5-1	TRBD1	TRBJ2-7	-	CASTQRQGTYEQYF	TGCGCCAGCACCCAGCGACAGGGCACCTACGAGCAGTACTTC
TRBV7-2	-	TRBJ1-1	once	CASSLKGGTEAFF	TGTGCCAGCAGCTTAAAAGGGGGCACTGAAGCTTTCTTT
TRBV3-1/TRBV3-2	TRBD1	TRBJ1-2	-	CASSQETGHYGYTF	TGTGCCAGCAGCCAAGAGACAGGGCACTATGGCTACACCTTC
TRBV4-1	-	TRBJ2-7	-	CASSSSGRSYEQYF	TGCGCCAGCAGCAGCAGCGGGCGTTCCTACGAGCAGTACTTC
TRBV18	TRBD2	TRBJ2-1	-	CASSLSVAAGTYNEQFF	TGTGCCAGCTCACTTTCAGTGGCAGCGGGGACCTACAATGAGCAGTTCTTC
TRBV7-3	TRBD1	TRBJ1-1	-	CASSLDRGRTEAFF	TGTGCCAGCAGCTTAGACAGGGGTCGTACTGAAGCTTTCTTT
TRBV11-3	-	TRBJ2-1	-	CASSSTPEGEQFF	TGTGCCAGCAGCTCTACGCCGGAGGGGGAGCAGTTCTTC
TRBV3-1/TRBV3-2	-	TRBJ1-6	-	CASSLLPQGGNSPLHF	TGTGCCAGCAGCCTACTACCCCAGGGAGGGAATTCACCCCTCCACTTT
TRBV28	-	TRBJ2-7	-	CASSPQAGNFPYEQYF	TGTGCCAGCAGTCCACAGGCGGGGAACTTCCCCTACGAGCAGTACTTC
TRBV27	TRBD2	TRBJ2-3	-	CASRGLAGDTDTQYF	TGTGCCAGCAGGGGACTAGCGGGGGACACAGATACGCAGTATTTT
TRBV19	-	TRBJ2-3	-	CASSFKHTDTQYF	TGTGCCAGTAGTTTCAAGCACACAGATACGCAGTATTTT
TRBV5-6	-	TRBJ2-3	few	CASSLTTRQADTQYF	TGTGCCAGCAGCTTAACGACTAGACAAGCAGATACGCAGTATTTT
TRBV30	-	TRBJ1-2	-	CAWTKGRNYGYTF	TGTGCCTGGACCAAGGGGAGGAACTATGGCTACACCTTC
TRBV9	TRBD1	TRBJ1-2	once	CARGGQGKDGYTF	TGTGCCAGGGGGGGACAGGGTAAAGATGGCTACACCTTC
TRBV2	-	TRBJ2-1	-	CASSWRGRSHEQFF	TGTGCCAGCAGTTGGAGGGGGCGATCTCATGAGCAGTTCTTC
TRBV12-5	-	TRBJ2-4	-	CASGLVPLLWGRGKNIQYF	TGTGCTAGTGGTTTGGTACCGTTGTTGTGGGGTCGGGGCAAAAACATTCAGTACTTC
TRBV29-1	-	TRBJ2-2	few	CSAADSSAGELFF	TGCAGCGCCGCCGACAGTTCCGCGGGGGAGCTGTTTTTT
TRBV7-9	-	TRBJ1-5	-	CASSLAGGGVSNQPQHF	TGTGCCAGCAGCTTAGCGGGGGGTGGTGTGAGCAATCAGCCCCAGCATTTT
TRBV7-8	-	TRBJ2-7	-	CASSSRRAYEQYF	TGTGCCAGCAGCTCAAGAAGAGCCTACGAGCAGTACTTC
TRBV12-5	-	TRBJ2-3	-	CASGLVVGRARPDTQYF	TGTGCTAGTGGTTTGGTTGTAGGCAGGGCAAGACCAGATACGCAGTATTTT
TRBV6-1	TRBD2	TRBJ2-1	-	CASSEWGLVDQQFF	TGTGCCAGCAGTGAATGGGGACTAGTGGACCAACAGTTCTTC
TRBV19	TRBD1	TRBJ2-1	-	CASSRGDRGAYNEQFF	TGTGCCAGTAGTAGGGGGGACAGGGGCGCTTACAATGAGCAGTTCTTC
TRBV19	TRBD1	TRBJ2-1	-	CASSAYRGNEQFF	TGTGCCAGTAGCGCCTACAGGGGGAATGAGCAGTTCTTC
TRBV5-4	TRBD1	TRBJ2-5	-	CASSSRTGDRETQYF	TGTGCCAGCAGCTCGAGGACAGGGGACAGAGAGACCCAGTACTTC
TRBV3-1/TRBV3-2	-	TRBJ2-1	-	CASSPPRQASTINEQFF	TGTGCCAGCAGCCCACCCCGACAGGCCTCTACCATCAATGAGCAGTTCTTC